Listed here is a single TCR beta chain. The target of this receptor is not known. Nothing much larger sits one base from this clone, and base qualities are not available. These data are taken from a study of shared T cell receptors in the human thymus (dated by TCRdb to the early 2020s). Study-level background: The study investigated the way shared, self-reactive T-cell receptor alpha chains are produced in the human thymus.

CDR3 length: 16 amino acids, cysteine to phenylalanine. Just the 48-base CDR3 DNA is kept, in frame starting at base 1. From a lookup of the germline V gene (reference sequence), CDR1 and CDR2 are MNHEY and SMNVEV. A distance of 20 bases separates the germline ends of V and J, which lose 6 bases and 4 bases respectively. The library was made by the immunoSEQ multiplex PCR assay. TCRdb carries this immuneACCESS record with in-frame sequences only. Its versions omit some clonotypes, under half of them owing to an unresolved V gene in the studies checked, with the rest unexplained. Here the sample has some 660,000 clones; more than 70% occur a single time. The ten largest clones take up 0.009% to 0.0095% of the sample. The same sample was also used in a study of human thymus T cells. The second study's authors report: Donors were immunologically healthy infants undergoing open corrective cardiac surgery for congenital heart defects in Finland. The thymus tissue came from surgical resects taken out during corrective cardiac surgery. Usage of V and J gene segments appeared to be biased in both the thymic and the peripheral blood repertoires. Highly overlapping thymic TCR repertoires among unrelated individuals were reported in the related research. TCR alpha and beta repertoires from roughly 8 infant thymus samples and a few related peripheral blood samples were characterized in the study. Donor ages ranged from about 7 to 244 days, and the cohort comprised six male and two female infants. Thymocytes were freed from the tissue by mechanical means and kept at -70 degrees C as pellets of roughly 9-34 million cells. A QIAsymphony instrument was used to extract genomic DNA from the frozen cell pellets. Using the immunoSEQ multiplex PCR assay, the TCRB and TCRAD loci were amplified from a standardized quantity of quality-controlled genomic DNA. The V(D)J region was spanned by amplicons of a length sufficient to cover the CDR3 and to identify V and J genes. Through the commercial immunoSEQ service, the amplicons were sequenced on an Illumina platform. Primer bias and sequencing errors were corrected as previously described, and TCRAD and TCRB were defined on the basis of the IMGT database. The repertoires were analysed using immunoSEQ Analyzer 3.0 and VDJTools for basic statistics, V/J segment usage, diversity estimates, rarefaction and pairwise overlap. To estimate diversity, the Chao1, ChaoE, Efron-Thisted, Shannon and inverse Simpson indices were applied, and diversity was also estimated on datasets down-sampled to the smallest sample. Repertoire overlap used strict matching of CDR3 nucleotide sequence, V gene and J gene, with Jaccard-based multidimensional scaling clustering. Thymus samples yielded on average roughly 790,000 unique TCRB clonotypes, compared with 70,000 to 85,000 from blood samples.

Sequencing used thymocytes. The V and J genes are TRBV27 and TRBJ2-3; perhaps TRBD1 is the D gene, with 7 bases matching. The clonotype originates from a boy younger than two with a congenital heart defect. Donor details come from another sample of the same person, matched by shared clones. The CDR3 reads CASRQGGGSHPDTQYF. The base sequence is TGTGCCAGCAGGCAGGGGGGCGGAAGTCATCCAGATACGCAGTATTTT.